This TCR beta chain was captured in a study of shared clonotypes between healthy human individuals. The CDR3 is made up of 14 amino acids. The ends were cut back, 1 base at V and 5 bases at J, with 12 bases in the middle. CDR1 and CDR2 (germline): MGHRA, YSYEKL. As for this clone: Antigen specificity is unknown.

The genomic DNA of each subset was split evenly across several immunoSEQ plates. Original processing notes: From ImmunoSEQ came sequences covering only the junction and carrying no quality scores, so filtering differed. Clones were read by immunoSEQ multiplex PCR, and TCRdb kept only the in-frame ones, dropping some. The D gene and trimming were derived from the DNA, and the V and J assignments and clone size from that table. The data show under 2,000,000 clones, with 85% to 95% seen just once and approximately 1% held by the top ten. Regarding the study as a whole: Clonotypes which were not shared had lower generation probabilities than clonotypes that all four donors shared. Blood was the sole source, and tissue repertoires probably differ.

CD45RO-negative cells were positively selected for CCR7, leaving out terminally differentiated effector memory CD45RA+ cells. The rearrangement links TRBV4-1 to TRBJ2-7; D is uncertain. This TCR was sampled from a man younger than 30 in good health. Sequenced input: naive CD8+ T cells sorted from blood. The CDR3 protein is CASSQVGQPDEQYF. CDR3 in DNA: TGCGCCAGCAGCCAAGTCGGTCAGCCTGACGAGCAGTACTTC.